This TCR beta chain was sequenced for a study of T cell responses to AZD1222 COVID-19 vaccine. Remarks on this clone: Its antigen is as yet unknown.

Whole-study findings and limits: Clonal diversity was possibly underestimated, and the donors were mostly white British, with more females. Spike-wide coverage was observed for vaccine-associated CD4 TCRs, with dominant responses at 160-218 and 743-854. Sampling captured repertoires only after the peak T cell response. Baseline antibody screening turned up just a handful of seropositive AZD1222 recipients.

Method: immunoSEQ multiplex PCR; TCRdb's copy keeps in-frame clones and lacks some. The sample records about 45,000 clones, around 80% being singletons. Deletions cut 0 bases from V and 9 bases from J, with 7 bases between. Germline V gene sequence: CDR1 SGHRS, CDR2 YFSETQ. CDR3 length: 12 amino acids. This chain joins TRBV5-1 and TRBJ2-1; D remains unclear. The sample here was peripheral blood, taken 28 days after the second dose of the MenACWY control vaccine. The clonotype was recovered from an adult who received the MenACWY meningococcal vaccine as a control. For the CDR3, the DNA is TGCGCCAGCAGCTTGGGGGTCAGTGAGCAGTTCTTC. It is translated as CASSLGVSEQFF.